This T cell receptor (beta chain) came from a study of technical replicates of blood from a few donors. The table came from immunoSEQ multiplex PCR; TCRdb's copy has only in-frame clones and leaves some out. The sample shows around 83,000 clones, roughly 94% of them seen only once. Germline loops: CDR1 MNHNY, CDR2 SVGAGI (reference sequence). V was trimmed by 2 bases and J by 1 base, leaving 12 bases between them. The CDR3 runs to 16 residues. The sample was T cells isolated from PBMCs. The gene calls are TRBV6-6 and TRBJ1-5; D may be TRBD1 (5 bases). This TCR was sampled from a human donor in good health. In nucleotides, the CDR3 is TGTGCCAGCAGTTACGGAAGGGGCAGAAGCAATCAGCCCCAGCATTTT. Translating it yields CASSYGRGRSNQPQHF.